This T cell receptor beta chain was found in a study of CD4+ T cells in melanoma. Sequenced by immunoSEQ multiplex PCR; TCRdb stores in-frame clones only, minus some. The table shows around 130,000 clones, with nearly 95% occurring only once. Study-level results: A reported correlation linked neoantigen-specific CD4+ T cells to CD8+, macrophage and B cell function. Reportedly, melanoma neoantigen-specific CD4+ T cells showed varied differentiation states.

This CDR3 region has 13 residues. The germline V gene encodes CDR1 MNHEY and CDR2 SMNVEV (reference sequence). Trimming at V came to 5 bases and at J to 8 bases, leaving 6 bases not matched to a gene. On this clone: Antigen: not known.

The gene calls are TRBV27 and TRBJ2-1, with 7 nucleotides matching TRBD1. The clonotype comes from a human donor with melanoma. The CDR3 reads CASSPYRGDEQFF. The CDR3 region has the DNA TGTGCCAGCAGTCCCTACAGGGGAGATGAGCAGTTCTTC.